This TCR beta chain was captured in a study of T-cell memory formation after mild COVID-19 (dated by TCRdb to the early 2020s). Background for the entire study: TCR sequence clusters from the two donors were found to be largely donor specific. Longitudinal TCRalpha and TCRbeta repertoire sequencing tracked T-cell clones expanding and contracting after mild COVID-19 in two donors. Two young, previously healthy adult volunteers made up the cohort, one male and one female. General study outcomes and caveats: Clones that contracted from day 15 to 85 showed balanced CD4/CD8 phenotypes, whereas a second wave of clones that expanded from day 15 to 37 leaned towards CD4+. Some responding clones were found in pre-infection memory, which suggests that pre-existing cross-reactive memory T cells took part in the SARS-CoV-2 response. Contracting CD4+ clones turned up mainly in the CM and EM memory subsets, whereas EMRA was where CD8+ clones were enriched. Whether the second-wave clones peaking on day 37 were SARS-CoV-2 specific was not confirmed. Only a couple of mild cases were covered in the study, and larger cohorts including severe cases with pre-infection samples were considered necessary.

Ficoll-Paque density gradient centrifugation was used to isolate PBMCs. As regards this clonotype: Its recognized antigen is unknown. One base away there is no much larger clone; base qualities are not given.

TCRdb names Illumina NovaSeq 6000 as the instrument used. TCRalpha and TCRbeta cDNA libraries were built by 5'RACE with constant-segment primers, adding sample barcodes and unique molecular identifiers. RNA was extracted from every sample with Trizol reagent. The libraries were amplified in two PCR steps, and the second step added a second sample barcode and Illumina TruSeq adapters. The libraries were sequenced on an Illumina NovaSeq using 2 x 150 bp paired-end reads. Under the source paper's analysis protocol: Demultiplexing of reads and collapsing into UMI-guided consensus sequences were performed with migec v1.2.7. Using mixcr v2.1.11, UMI consensuses were aligned to TRA and TRB V and J templates and then assembled into clonotypes. Expanded or contracted clonotypes were those called significant by both edgeR and NoisET, with noise models trained on biological replicates. For edgeR calls, a false discovery rate-adjusted p below 0.01 and a log2 fold-change threshold of 1 were applied. As an exploratory analysis of dynamics, max-normalized trajectories of the 1000 most abundant clonotypes were examined by PCA with hierarchical clustering. Separately sequenced CD4+ and CD8+ repertoires were used to assign a CD4 or CD8 phenotype to each responding clone. The public reads were quality trimmed at Q25 with fastp and then assembled into clones with MiXCR by TCRdb, keeping productive beta chains. Each entry is one CDR3 protein sequence, shown with its most common DNA and genes. The V and J calls, along with clone size, are taken from TCRdb and not from the paper's own processing. The sample contains 250,000 to 350,000 distinct CDR3 sequences, just under 20% of them found a single time. The ten top clones hold approximately 21% of the sample.

Trimming removed 5 bases from V and 3 bases from J; the gene matches leave 9 bases unexplained. According to the germline V gene, CDR1 reads SGHAT and CDR2 reads FQNNGV. The CDR3 measures 15 amino acids from cysteine to phenylalanine. Only the CDR3 region is kept as DNA, spanning 45 bases read in frame from base 1. The receptor's source is a man younger than 35 who had mild COVID-19 (a few samples of this study predate the infection). The sample titles of this study are shuffled in the database, so cell type and time point are left out; the donor was told from shared clones. Sequenced material: PBMCs or a T cell subset sorted from them (not recorded which). The chain employs TRBV11-2 and TRBJ1-2; TRBD1 fits 7 bases in the junction. The CDR3 region reads CASSTRTGVHYGYTF. The nucleotides are TGTGCCAGCAGCACCCGGACAGGAGTACACTATGGCTACACCTTC.